The sequence of this TCR beta chain was determined in a study of Graves' ophthalmopathy and Graves' hyperthyroidism. CDR1 is MNHEY, CDR2 SVGEGT, per germline. The V and J ends lost 6 bases and 3 bases, in that order; junction bases with no gene match: 9. The CDR3 consists of 15 residues. This clonotype has a count of ten or more. Ophthalmopathy not arising within 18 months of follow-up defined hyperthyroidism as stable. Only newly diagnosed hyperthyroidism patients aged 18 to 65, with under 2 months' duration, were enrolled. Amplifying from RNA transcripts, the study obtained TCR beta CDR3 regions. An opening RT-PCR round employed HTBI primers and preceded a second-round multiplex PCR. TCRdb reanalysed the multiplex PCR reads using MiXCR and keeps one entry per CDR3 protein. This sample has a few hundred thousand distinct CDR3 sequences, with approximately 15% found just once.

The specimen was peripheral blood. This chain connects TRBV6-2 or TRBV6-3 to TRBJ2-7; 9 bases map to TRBD1. This receptor was identified in a woman younger than 35 with stable Graves' hyperthyroidism. In nucleotides, the CDR3 is TGTGCCAGCAGCCGCGGACAGGGGATAATCTACGAGCAGTACTTC. This gives the protein CASSRGQGIIYEQYF.